The TCR beta chain described here comes from a study of blood T cell repertoires in COVID-19. On the study more broadly: There were acute and convalescent COVID-19 samples, and they came from the United States, Italy and Spain. In each case, the material was cDNA or gDNA derived from T cells, B-cell-depleted T cells, or PBMCs.

Profiled with immunoSEQ multiplex PCR; TCRdb holds only in-frame clones, not every one. The sample shows some 170,000 clones, about 87% of them seen only once. Trimming shortened V by 4 bases and J by 1 base, and 10 bases separated the two germline ends. The germline V gene has CDR1 SNHLY and CDR2 FYNNEI. The CDR3 runs to 14 residues. This TCR was sampled from a woman aged 55-69 years who had recovered from COVID-19. Sequencing was done on a sample of peripheral blood. This chain links TRBV2 with TRBJ2-5; D is possibly TRBD2 (5 bases). In DNA, the CDR3 is TGTGCCAGCAGTGGGCTAGCAGTCCAAGAGACCCAGTACTTC. This gives the protein CASSGLAVQETQYF.